The subject of this entry is one TCR beta chain. Its antigen is unidentified. Healthy control subjects consisted of blood donors (median age roughly 60 years, range about 21-80; approximately 60% female). Isolating CD4+ and CD8+ cells involved positive magnetic bead selection on an AutoMACS. Their purity was then checked by flow cytometry. This record belongs to a study of somatic mutations in cytotoxic T cells in rheumatoid arthritis. Study-wide findings and caveats: An age-related increase in CD8+ clonality was seen in rheumatoid arthritis patients but not in healthy controls.

Only in-frame clones appear in the TCRdb table, and some are missing; sequencing was by immunoSEQ multiplex PCR. In the table there are 7,000 to 9,000 clones, roughly 75% of which are singletons. There are 15 residues in the CDR3. From germline, CDR1 is MNHEY and CDR2 SMNVEV (reference sequence). Trimming at V came to 0 bases and at J to 7 bases, leaving 7 bases not matched to a gene. The sequence derives from a woman aged 45-65 years in good health. The chain carries TRBV27 and TRBJ1-2; TRBD1 matches at 8 bases. Sequenced material: CD8+ T cells sorted from blood. Here the CDR3 DNA reads TGTGCCAGCAGTTTATCGGGACAGGTTGATTTTGGCTACACCTTC. It translates to CASSLSGQVDFGYTF.